The 8 T cell receptor beta chains presented below share a single source sample, sequenced in a study of T cell responses to AZD1222 COVID-19 vaccine. Repertoires were generated with immunoSEQ multiplex PCR, while TCRdb's copy carries only in-frame clones and drops some. This sample yields over 100,000 clones, of which about 90% are seen a single time; 4.4% belongs to the top ten. Source: peripheral blood, taken 28 days after the second AZD1222 dose. The origin of the receptors is an adult who received the AZD1222 COVID-19 vaccine.

The gene calls are TRBV2 and TRBJ1-6; perhaps TRBD1 as D (6 bases). This CDR3 comprises 16 residues. V was shortened by 1 base and J by 9 bases, with 16 bases between the two germline ends. Germline V CDR1 and CDR2: SNHLY, FYNNEI. The CDR3: CASSEETAGVGSPLHF. DNA for the CDR3: TGTGCCAGCAGTGAAGAAACGGCAGGGGTCGGTTCACCCCTCCACTTT. Full variable domain (missing parts from reference TRBV2 and TRBJ1-6): EPEVTQTPSHQVTQMGQEVILRCVPISNHLYFYWYRQILGQKVEFLVSFYNNEISEKSEIFDDQFSVERPDGSNFTLKIRSTKLEDSAMYFCASSEETAGVGSPLHFGNGTRLTVT.

The chain recombines TRBV12-3 or TRBV12-4 with TRBJ2-7; D possibly uses TRBD1 or TRBD2 (5 bases each). The CDR3 spans 13 residues. With 6 bases removed from V and 0 bases from J, the gap between germline ends came to 9 bases. For the CDR3, the DNA is TGTGCCAGCAGCTGGGGGACCTCCTACGAGCAGTACTTC. Translating gives CASSWGTSYEQYF.

This chain links TRBV9 with TRBJ2-2, with D perhaps matching TRBD1 or TRBD2 (5 bases each). V lost 0 bases and J lost 6, with 12 bases in between. Looked up from germline, CDR1 is SGDLS and CDR2 is YYNGEE. The CDR3 totals 15 residues. This CDR3 is CASSVAPGTPGELFF. DNA for the CDR3: TGTGCCAGCAGCGTAGCTCCCGGGACCCCCGGGGAGCTGTTTTTT. The variable domain in full, completed from reference TRBV9 and TRBJ2-2, reads DSGVTQTPKHLITATGQRVTLRCSPRSGDLSVYWYQQSLDQGLQFLIQYYNGEERAKGNILERFSAQQFPDLHSELNLSSLELGDSALYFCASSVAPGTPGELFFGEGSRLTVL.

The chain employs TRBV9 and TRBJ2-7; the D gene is possibly TRBD2 (5 bases). This CDR3 spans 12 amino acids. Germline V lookup: CDR1 SGDLS, CDR2 YYNGEE. V was shortened by 3 bases and J by 6 bases, with 10 bases between the two germline ends. In DNA form, the CDR3 reads TGTGCCAGCAGCGCGGGGTCTGGCGAGCAGTACTTC. It codes for CASSAGSGEQYF.

The V gene is TRBV5-8, the J gene TRBJ2-1, with TRBD2 matching 12 bases. The germline V gene has CDR1 SGHTS and CDR2 YDEGEE. This CDR3 is built from 17 residues. J lost 3 bases, V lost 0 bases, and 4 bases had no gene match. The CDR3 DNA sequence: TGTGCCAGCAGCTTGGCGCCACTAGCGGGAGGCTACAATGAGCAGTTCTTC. Translation gives CASSLAPLAGGYNEQFF.

The CDR3 region is CASSVALGDAGSGNTIYF. The DNA for the CDR3 is TGTGCCAGCAGCGTAGCCCTAGGGGACGCCGGGTCTGGAAACACCATATATTTT. This chain connects TRBV9 to TRBJ1-3; the D gene is possibly TRBD1 (5 bases). Germline lookup yields CDR1 SGDLS and CDR2 YYNGEE. The CDR3 consists of 18 residues. V gave up 0 bases and J gave up 1 base, with 17 bases separating them.

J is TRBJ2-1 and V is TRBV7-3, with TRBD1 as a possible D gene (5 bases). The V end lost 0 bases, the J end lost 5 bases, and 14 bases lay between the germline ends. This CDR3 contains 16 residues. CDR1 and CDR2 from the germline V gene are SGHTA and FQGTGA. CDR3 in DNA: TGTGCCAGCAGCTTAACTTTCGCAGGGTTCGACAATGAGCAGTTCTTC. This gives the protein CASSLTFAGFDNEQFF.

The chain is built from TRBV12-5 and TRBJ2-3; 11 bases align to TRBD2. J gave up 3 bases and V 2 bases, and 7 bases lay outside the gene matches. Germline CDR1 and CDR2: LGHNT and FRNRAP. The CDR3 runs 17 residues. The CDR3 loop reads CASGLLTSGEATDTQYF. In nucleotides, the CDR3 is TGTGCTAGTGGTTTGTTGACTAGCGGGGAGGCGACAGATACGCAGTATTTT.